These 20 T cell receptor beta chains were sequenced from one sample in a study of T cells in Graves' hyperthyroidism and ophthalmopathy (dated by TCRdb to between 2018 and 2021). The library came from multiplex PCR. Instrument used: Illumina HiSeq 2000. The TCR beta CDR3 regions were amplified from the RNA transcripts. For the first round of RT-PCR on the TCR CDR3, the HTBI primer set was used together with the Qiagen OneStep RT-PCR kit. The public reads were reprocessed in TCRdb via fastp at Q25 and MiXCR, keeping in-frame beta chains. Rows matching on CDR3 protein sequence are summarized as one entry with the most common DNA and genes. For this sample the table gives 650,000 to 850,000 distinct CDR3 sequences, of which roughly a sixth were detected only once. Together, the top ten hold around 17% of the sample. Sequenced sample: blood. The receptors were sampled from a woman aged 50 to 60 with Graves' hyperthyroidism that later progressed to Graves' ophthalmopathy.

This clonotype was seen at least ten times. This rearrangement joins TRBV20-1 to TRBJ1-1, with D tentatively TRBD1 (5 bases). The CDR3 totals 15 residues. From germline, CDR1 is DFQATT and CDR2 SNEGSKA (reference sequence). Trimming left V 4 bases short and J 1 base short, with 16 bases between. CDR3 nucleotide sequence: TGCAGTGCTAAGCTCTTCCAGGGCGCGAACACTGAAGCTTTCTTT. Its translation: CSAKLFQGANTEAFF.

This clonotype was counted only a few times. This chain links TRBV6-2 or TRBV6-3 with TRBJ2-3; the D call may be TRBD1 or TRBD2 (6 bases each). This CDR3 spans 17 amino acids. Trimming pared 4 bases from V and 1 base from J, leaving 18 bases between. Per the germline V gene, CDR1 is MNHEY and CDR2 is SVGEGT. The CDR3 loop reads CASSSRRGTLGTDTQYF. The CDR3 region has the DNA TGTGCCAGCAGTTCCCGACGGGGGACACTCGGCACAGATACGCAGTATTTT.

This sequence joins TRBV9 and TRBJ1-5; D ambiguous. The CDR3 extends over 15 amino acids. Trimming took 4 bases from V and 4 from J, leaving 15 bases between them. CDR1 SGDLS and CDR2 YYNGEE come from the germline V gene. The CDR3 nucleotides are TGTGCCAGCAGCCCATCTGACGGAAATAATCAGCCCCAGCATTTT. Its protein is CASSPSDGNNQPQHF. Complete variable domain (other parts from reference TRBV9 and TRBJ1-5): DSGVTQTPKHLITATGQRVTLRCSPRSGDLSVYWYQQSLDQGLQFLIQYYNGEERAKGNILERFSAQQFPDLHSELNLSSLELGDSALYFCASSPSDGNNQPQHFGDGTRLSIL.

V is TRBV20-1 and J is TRBJ1-5; 9 bases are shared with TRBD1. V shed 0 bases and J 6 bases; nucleotides not matched to a gene: 3. Per germline, CDR1 DFQATT and CDR2 SNEGSKA (reference sequence). This CDR3 has 14 residues. The CDR3 DNA is TGCAGTGCTAGAGAGCAACAGGGGGCTCAGCCCCAGCATTTT. Translated, it gives CSAREQQGAQPQHF.

The V gene is TRBV29-1, the J gene TRBJ1-2; D call uncertain. Germline-derived CDR1 and CDR2 are SQVTM and ANQGSEA. The V end lost 3 bases, the J end lost 3 bases, and 14 bases lay between the germline ends. CDR3 length: 14 residues. The DNA for the CDR3 is TGCAGCGTTGAGACCACGACTGGTGACTATGGCTACACCTTC. It is translated as CSVETTTGDYGYTF.

In this sample, this clonotype turned up many times. This chain joins TRBV18 and TRBJ1-1; 7 bases agree with TRBD1. The V segment lost 4 bases and the J segment 5 bases; nucleotides outside the gene matches: 7. The V gene's germline CDR1 is KGHSH and CDR2 LQKENI. The CDR3 sequence is 14 residues long. CDR3 nucleotide sequence: TGTGCCAGCTCACTCCGGACAGGTAGAACTGAAGCTTTCTTT. Protein product: CASSLRTGRTEAFF.

This clonotype showed up many times. The chain links TRBV18 to TRBJ1-6; D uncertain. The CDR3 is 14 residues long. Trimming cost V 4 bases and J 3 bases, with 7 bases left between them. Germline V CDR1 and CDR2: KGHSH, LQKENI. CDR3 amino acids: CASSLENYNSPLHF. CDR3 DNA: TGTGCCAGCTCACTAGAGAACTATAATTCACCCCTCCACTTT. Based on the CDR3 plus reference TRBV18 and TRBJ1-6, the full variable domain is NAGVMQNPRHLVRRRGQEARLRCSPMKGHSHVYWYRQLPEEGLKFMVYLQKENIIDESGMPKERFSAEFPKEGPSILRIQQVVRGDSAAYFCASSLENYNSPLHFGNGTRLTVT.

With respect to this clonotype: A much larger clone lies one base from this, so it may be a read error. The gene calls are TRBV6-1 and TRBJ2-1, with TRBD1 matching over 7 bases. Germline CDR1 MNHNS, CDR2 SASEGT. The CDR3 is 15 amino acids. The chain's CDR3 is CDSSGGHRGDNEQFF. CDR3 DNA sequence: TGTGACAGCAGTGGGGGACACAGGGGAGACAATGAGCAGTTCTTC.

V usage is TRBV7-9 and J usage is TRBJ1-1; TRBD1 agrees at 7 bases. Trimming took 3 bases from V and 1 from J; bases not matched to a gene: 8. The germline V gene encodes CDR1 SEHNR and CDR2 FQNEAQ (reference sequence). There are 16 residues in the CDR3. This CDR3 reads CASSLLGGGRNTEAFF. The CDR3, as DNA: TGTGCCAGCAGCTTGCTAGGGGGCGGTAGGAACACTGAAGCTTTCTTT.

This clonotype occurred many times. CDR3 coding DNA: TGCAGTGCTATTGGGGTCCTCCGCACAGATACGCAGTATTTT. Amino acid sequence: CSAIGVLRTDTQYF. This chain connects TRBV20-1 to TRBJ2-3; no clear D. The V end lost 4 bases, the J end lost 1 base, and 12 bases lay between the germline ends. The CDR3 has 14 amino acids. From germline, CDR1 is DFQATT and CDR2 SNEGSKA (reference sequence).

The chain couples TRBV19 to TRBJ1-1; 8 bases fit TRBD1. There are 16 residues in the CDR3. CDR1 and CDR2 from the germline V gene are LNHDA and SQIVND (reference sequence). V dropped 5 bases and J dropped 0; count of bases not matched to a gene: 8. CDR3 nucleotide sequence: TGTGCCAGTAGTGCACGGACAGGGAAATTGAACACTGAAGCTTTCTTT. It yields the protein CASSARTGKLNTEAFF.

The chain uses TRBV2 and TRBJ1-5; no reliable D call. The CDR3 is 15 residues long. CDR1 is SNHLY, CDR2 FYNNEI, per germline. V shed 4 bases and J shed 3 bases, with 13 bases lying between them. CDR3 amino acids: CASSAQWPPNQPQHF. In DNA, the CDR3 is TGTGCCAGCAGTGCTCAGTGGCCTCCCAATCAGCCCCAGCATTTT.

This chain uses TRBV19 with TRBJ1-1; D is unresolved. Germline V gene lookup returns CDR1 LNHDA and CDR2 SQIVND (reference sequence). Deletions cut 4 bases from V and 0 bases from J, with 9 bases between. There are 14 residues in the CDR3. CDR3 DNA: TGTGCCAGTAGTACCGGACGGGTGAACACTGAAGCTTTCTTT. Encoded protein: CASSTGRVNTEAFF.

This clonotype was counted at least ten times. This rearrangement joins TRBV5-1 to TRBJ1-5; a possible D gene is TRBD1 (6 bases). The CDR3 spans 15 residues. Germline loops: CDR1 SGHRS, CDR2 YFSETQ. Trimming left V 1 base short and J 4 bases short, with 12 bases between. In DNA form, the CDR3 reads TGCGCCAGCAGCTTGTCAGGGGCGCGGAATCAGCCCCAGCATTTT. Amino acid sequence: CASSLSGARNQPQHF.

This chain uses TRBV5-1 with TRBJ2-2; 9 bases are shared with TRBD1. The trim removed 4 bases at V and 5 bases at J, leaving 9 bases unmatched. CDR1 is SGHRS, CDR2 YFSETQ, per germline. The CDR3 length is 16 residues. The CDR3 sequence is CASSLTDRGFTGELFF. Here the CDR3 DNA reads TGCGCCAGCAGCCTGACCGACAGGGGGTTTACCGGGGAGCTGTTTTTT.

This clonotype was counted only a few times. This chain links TRBV4-1 with TRBJ2-7; 9 positions agree with TRBD1. With V trimmed by 3 bases and J by 4 bases, 7 bases remained unmatched. Germline CDR1 reads MGHRA; CDR2 reads YSYEKL. The CDR3 runs to 15 residues. CDR3 in amino acids: CASSQVQGARYEQYF. The DNA for the CDR3 is TGCGCCAGCAGCCAGGTACAGGGGGCGCGATACGAGCAGTACTTC.

V gene TRBV4-2 combines with J gene TRBJ1-5; maybe TRBD1 (5 bases). Germline CDR1 is LGHNA and CDR2 is YNFKEQ. The CDR3 spans 22 residues. Deletions cut 0 bases from V and 2 bases from J, with 29 bases between. CDR3 DNA: TGTGCCAGCAGCCAAGATCTGTTGTTCCAGGACACCGAAGCTGCGGGCAATCAGCCCCAGCATTTT. Protein: CASSQDLLFQDTEAAGNQPQHF.

The chain joins TRBV6-2 or TRBV6-3 to TRBJ2-1; 14 bases align to TRBD2. Per germline, CDR1 MNHEY and CDR2 SVGEGT. Germline trimming cut 9 bases from V and 8 bases from J; bases unmatched to any gene: 6. CDR3 length equals 14 residues. The CDR3 coding sequence is TGTGCCAGTCTACCGGGACTAGCGGGGGATGAGCAGTTCTTC. Its protein product is CASLPGLAGDEQFF.

This clonotype was observed a handful of times. The rearrangement uses TRBV20-1 and TRBJ1-2; D not resolved. The germline V gene has CDR1 DFQATT and CDR2 SNEGSKA (reference sequence). With 2 bases removed from V and 10 bases from J, the gap between germline ends came to 20 bases. The CDR3 length is 14 residues. CDR3 DNA: TGCAGTGCTAGAAAGGAGGGATCTCCCAACCTCTACACCTTC. This translates into CSARKEGSPNLYTF.

This clonotype was recorded at least ten times. J is TRBJ1-1 and V is TRBV3-1; the D gene is possibly TRBD1 (5 bases). The CDR3 extends over 15 amino acids. Germline CDR1 reads LGHDT; CDR2 reads YNNKEL (reference sequence). V lost 3 bases and J 2 bases, leaving 13 bases between the germline ends. CDR3 DNA: TGTGCCAGCAGCCATGGGGGACGGGACAACACTGAAGCTTTCTTT. Translating it yields CASSHGGRDNTEAFF.